This entry features one T cell receptor (beta chain) sequence. The healthy adult donors were HIV-negative and reported no recent acute infections or vaccinations. Splitting of CD4+ cells produced CD45RA+ naive and CD45RA-negative memory subsets. The source of the sample is a study of shared clonotypes between healthy human individuals. Per the germline V gene, CDR1 is SGHVS and CDR2 is FQNEAQ. J was trimmed by 0 bases and V by 3 bases; bases with no gene match: 2. The CDR3 has 14 amino acids. Sequencing used immunoSEQ multiplex PCR; TCRdb keeps in-frame clones, though not all of them. Here the sample spans some 2,100,000 clones, approximately 95% being singletons.

The sequence was obtained from a man aged 18-30 years in good health. The genes are TRBV7-8 and TRBJ2-7, with 7 nucleotides matching TRBD1. Sequenced: naive CD4+ T cells sorted from blood. Noted subset: CD45RA+ positively selected. The CDR3 loop is CASSLTGISYEQYF. The CDR3 DNA is TGTGCCAGCAGCTTGACAGGGATCTCCTACGAGCAGTACTTC.